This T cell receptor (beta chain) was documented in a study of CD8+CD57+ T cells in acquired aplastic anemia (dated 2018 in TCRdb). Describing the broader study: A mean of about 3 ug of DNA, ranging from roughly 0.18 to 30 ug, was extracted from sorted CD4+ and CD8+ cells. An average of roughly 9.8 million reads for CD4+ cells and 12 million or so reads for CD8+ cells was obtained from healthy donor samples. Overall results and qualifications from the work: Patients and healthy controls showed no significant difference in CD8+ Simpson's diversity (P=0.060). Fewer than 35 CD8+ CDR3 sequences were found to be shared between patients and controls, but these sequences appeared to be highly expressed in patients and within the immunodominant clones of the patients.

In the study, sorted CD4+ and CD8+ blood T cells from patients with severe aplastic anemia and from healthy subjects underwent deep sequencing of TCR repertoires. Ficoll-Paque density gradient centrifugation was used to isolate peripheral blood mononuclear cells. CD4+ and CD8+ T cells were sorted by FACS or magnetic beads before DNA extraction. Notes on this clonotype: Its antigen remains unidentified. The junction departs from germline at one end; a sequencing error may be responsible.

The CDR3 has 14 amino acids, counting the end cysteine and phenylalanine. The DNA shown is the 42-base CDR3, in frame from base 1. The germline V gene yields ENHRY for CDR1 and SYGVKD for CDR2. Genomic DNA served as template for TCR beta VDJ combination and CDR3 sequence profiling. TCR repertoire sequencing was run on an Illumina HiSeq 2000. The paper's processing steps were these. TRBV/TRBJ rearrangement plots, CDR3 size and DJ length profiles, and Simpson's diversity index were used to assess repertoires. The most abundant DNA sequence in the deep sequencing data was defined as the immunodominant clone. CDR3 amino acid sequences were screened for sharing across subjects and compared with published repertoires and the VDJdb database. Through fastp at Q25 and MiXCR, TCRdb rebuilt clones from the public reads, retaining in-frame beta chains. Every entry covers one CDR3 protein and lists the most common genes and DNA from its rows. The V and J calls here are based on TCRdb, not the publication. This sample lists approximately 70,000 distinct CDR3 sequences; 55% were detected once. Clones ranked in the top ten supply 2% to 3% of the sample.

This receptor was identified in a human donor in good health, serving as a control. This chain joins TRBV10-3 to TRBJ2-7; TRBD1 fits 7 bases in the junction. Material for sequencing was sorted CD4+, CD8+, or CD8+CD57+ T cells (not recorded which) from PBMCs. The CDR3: CASSAGTEFYEQYF. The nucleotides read TGTGCCAGCAGTGCCGGGACAGAGTTCTACGAGCAGTACTTC.